This entry concerns a single TCR beta chain. This clone's antigen is unknown. There are no base qualities to consult, and no much larger clone falls within one base. The sample belongs to a study of Ad26.COV2.S vaccination and SARS-CoV-2 variants (dated by TCRdb to 2020 to 2023). In terms of the full investigation: Vaccine-arm donors were drawn from COV1001, a multicentre, randomized, double-blind, placebo-controlled phase I-IIa trial of Ad26.COV2.S in healthy adults. Dosing of Ad26.COV2.S was intramuscular, at either 5x10^10 or 1x10^11 viral particles, delivered as one shot or as two shots spaced 56 days apart. The specificity and breadth of SARS-CoV-2-reactive T cell receptors after Ad26.COV2.S vaccination were assessed by TCRbeta repertoire sequencing. A total of 32 samples were included in the TCR-sequenced set, comprising around 19 Ad26.COV2.S vaccine recipients, 5 placebo recipients and 8 SARS-CoV-2 convalescent individuals. Participants in the trial were split at random into five groups of five each, receiving low-dose or high-dose Ad26.COV2.S once or twice, or else placebo on both occasions. Blinding of investigators to trial group allocation was maintained during experiments and outcome assessment. Overall study outcomes, separate from this receptor: Non-spike TCR breadth was comparable between vaccine and placebo recipients, consistent with the vaccine containing only spike. The authors noted that total T cell responses may have been underestimated by the TCR breadth and depth analyses. After vaccination, spike-specific CD8+ and CD4+ T cell responses were reported to show substantial breadth. The study lacked the statistical power to compare responses across vaccine doses or regimens. Higher spike-specific TCR breadth was observed in Ad26.COV2.S recipients than in placebo recipients (P = 0.0014).

What the treatment or condition label conveys for this sample: 15 to 20 received Ad26.COV2.S at low or high dose, single or two shots; about five received placebo; per-sample allocation not given. Repertoires of vaccine and placebo recipients were sequenced from samples taken on day 63 after the first injection. In Cohort 1b, 25 adults aged 18-55 years were enrolled at a single site in Boston, USA, between 29 July and 7 August 2020. Ad26.COV2.S was a replication-incompetent adenovirus type 26 vector that expressed a prefusion-stabilized SARS-CoV-2 spike protein derived from the original Wuhan strain. The germline V gene sets CDR1 to SGHDN and CDR2 to FVKESK. There are 15 amino acids in the CDR3, from cysteine to phenylalanine inclusive. CDR3 DNA is the only sequence kept; it has 45 bases, read in frame from the first base. V lost 1 base and J lost 0 bases; the stretch between them is 8 bases long.

The immunoSEQ Assay was the method used to sequence TCRbeta CDR3 regions. After extraction, genomic DNA underwent amplification by bias-controlled multiplex PCR, followed by high-throughput sequencing. The paper's data handling went like this. To quantify the absolute abundance of each unique TCRbeta CDR3 region, sequences were collapsed and filtered. T cell fraction was estimated by normalizing TCRbeta template counts to usable DNA, which was measured by amplifying reference genes present in all nucleated cells. Repertoire TCRs were annotated as SARS-CoV-2-specific by exact matching of V gene, CDR3 amino acid sequence and J gene to a known reactive TCR set. MIRA supplied the reference SARS-CoV-2 TCR set, which was filtered for enrichment in COVID-19-positive ImmuneCODE repertoires so that public or cross-reactive TCRs were removed. Using the MIRA antigens, annotated TCRs were further analysed by specific ORF or by position within an ORF. Breadth was defined as annotated unique rearrangements over total unique productive rearrangements; depth was the summed frequency of those rearrangements. Two-sided Wilcoxon rank-sum tests were used to compare TCR breadth between groups. Here the immuneACCESS table is served through TCRdb, limited to in-frame sequences with V and J called. Missing clones are a known gap in these copies; in checked studies unresolved V genes cover under half, and the rest lacks a known reason. Clone size and V and J calls were adopted from that table, with D and trimming inferred from the DNA. The sample has hundreds of thousands of clones on record, around 87% of them singletons. The top ten clones comprise roughly 3.6% of the sample.

The source material was peripheral blood, sampled in a trial of Ad26.COV2.S vaccine versus placebo. The receptor comes from a person between 18 and 65 years old who received the Ad26.COV2.S COVID-19 vaccine or a placebo. Rearrangement joined TRBV14 to TRBJ2-3; the D gene is unclear. The nucleotide sequence reads as follows: TGTGCCAGCAGCCAAGTGAGCCCTAGCACAGATACGCAGTATTTT. The resulting protein is CASSQVSPSTDTQYF. Beyond the CDR3, the reference TRBV14 and TRBJ2-3 genes provide the residues; the full variable domain reads: EAGVTQFPSHSVIEKGQTVTLRCDPISGHDNLYWYRRVMGKEIKFLLHFVKESKQDESGMPNNRFLAERTGGTYSTLKVQPAELEDSGVYFCASSQVSPSTDTQYFGPGTRLTVL.